These 30 T cell receptor beta chains came from one sample sequenced in a study of T cells in Graves' hyperthyroidism and ophthalmopathy. RNA transcripts yielded amplified TCR beta CDR3 regions. RT-PCR in the first round (using the HTBI primer set) targeted the TCR CDR3. TCRdb re-called the multiplex PCR reads through MiXCR, storing one row per CDR3 protein. The sample consists of hundreds of thousands of distinct CDR3 sequences, about 38% of them appearing once. The specimen was blood. The receptor set was obtained from a man aged 18 to 35 with Graves' hyperthyroidism.

In its sample, this clonotype was seen many times. This rearrangement joins TRBV6-4 to TRBJ1-1; D possibly corresponds to TRBD1 (6 bases). V was cut by 4 bases and J by 11 bases, with 14 bases left in between. The CDR3 is made up of 12 amino acids. Germline CDR1 reads MRHNA; CDR2 reads SNTAGT. The CDR3 loop reads CASSVGQPEAFF. The CDR3 DNA follows: TGTGCCAGCAGTGTCGGACAGCCCGAGGCTTTCTTT.

The chain couples TRBV4-3 to TRBJ1-2; D unresolved. Trimming stripped 0 bases from V and 10 bases from J, with 15 bases between. CDR1 is LGHNA and CDR2 is YSLEER in the germline V gene. The CDR3 spans 14 residues. CDR3 coding DNA: TGCGCCAGCAGCCAAGATCTTGGGTTTGACGACTACACCTTC. This translates into CASSQDLGFDDYTF.

As to this clonotype: Given a much more abundant clone one base away, this may be a read error. The chain employs TRBV12-3 or TRBV12-4 and TRBJ1-2; D not resolved. The length of the CDR3 is 11 residues. The CDR3 is CAGSFGEGYTF. CDR3 DNA sequence: TGTGCCGGCAGTTTTGGGGAAGGCTACACCTTC.

This chain joins TRBV2 and TRBJ1-6; 7 bases line up with TRBD1. CDR3 length: 15 amino acids. The V gene's germline CDR1 is SNHLY and CDR2 FYNNEI. J gave up 3 bases and V 6 bases, and 5 bases lay outside the gene matches. The CDR3 here is CASSGGQSYNSPLHF. The CDR3 DNA follows: TGTGCCAGCAGCGGGGGACAGAGCTATAATTCACCCCTCCACTTT. The full variable domain, rest sourced from reference TRBV2 and TRBJ1-6, is EPEVTQTPSHQVTQMGQEVILRCVPISNHLYFYWYRQILGQKVEFLVSFYNNEISEKSEIFDDQFSVERPDGSNFTLKIRSTKLEDSAMYFCASSGGQSYNSPLHFGNGTRLTVT.

The chain has TRBV4-1 and TRBJ1-2, with 10 bases that match TRBD1. V was pared by 0 bases and J by 7 bases, with 5 bases of the junction left unmatched. The CDR3 is 15 residues long. The germline V gene encodes CDR1 MGHRA and CDR2 YSYEKL. DNA for the CDR3: TGCGCCAGCAGCCAAGAACCACGGACAGGGGGTGGCTACACCTTC. Amino acid sequence: CASSQEPRTGGGYTF.

In this sample, this clonotype turned up many times. The genes are TRBV7-9 and TRBJ2-5; TRBD2 might be the D (6 bases). The CDR3 sequence is 13 residues long. The germline V and J ends were trimmed by 5 bases and 5 bases, with 12 bases remaining between them. Germline CDR1 reads SEHNR; CDR2 reads FQNEAQ (reference sequence). CDR3 in amino acids: CASSTPSAETQYF. The CDR3 coding sequence is TGTGCCAGCAGCACCCCTAGCGCGGAGACCCAGTACTTC.

This clonotype occurred once. The gene calls are TRBV5-1 and TRBJ1-4, with TRBD1 matching 9 bases. There are 15 residues in the CDR3. J lost 7 bases, V lost 3 bases, and 7 bases had no gene match. Germline V lookup: CDR1 SGHRS, CDR2 YFSETQ. The CDR3, as DNA: TGCGCCAGCAGCTCACAGGGGGCGCGGACTGAAAAACTGTTTTTT. Protein sequence: CASSSQGARTEKLFF.

The chain's CDR3 is CSVGGGKAANEKLFF. As DNA, the CDR3 is TGCAGCGTGGGGGGGGGAAAGGCGGCTAATGAAAAACTGTTTTTT. The chain couples TRBV29-1 to TRBJ1-4; a weak D match, TRBD1 (5 bases). The germline CDR1 and CDR2 sequences are SQVTM and ANQGSEA. V was clipped by 6 bases and J by 3 bases, with 17 bases between them. This CDR3 has 15 amino acids.

This clonotype was counted between two and nine times. The J gene is TRBJ1-5, the V gene TRBV9, with 7 nucleotides matching TRBD1. Losses at the gene ends were 4 bases for V and 4 bases for J; bases not matched to a gene: 14. Germline assignment: CDR1 SGDLS and CDR2 YYNGEE. This CDR3 has 17 amino acids. Written as DNA, the CDR3 is TGTGCCAGCAGCCCGGGATCGGGGGGCAGGGGGAATCAGCCCCAGCATTTT. This encodes CASSPGSGGRGNQPQHF.

This clonotype was counted only a few times. The chain combines TRBV7-9 with TRBJ1-1; 9 bases agree with TRBD1. The CDR3 is made up of 18 amino acids. V lost 5 bases to trimming and J lost 4 bases; unmatched junction nucleotides: 17. Germline CDR1 SEHNR, CDR2 FQNEAQ (reference sequence). The chain's CDR3 is CASSLNPTGGSRGTEAFF. The DNA for the CDR3 is TGTGCCAGCAGCCTCAACCCTACAGGGGGCTCTAGGGGCACTGAAGCTTTCTTT.

The chain is built from TRBV14 and TRBJ1-3; a weak D match, TRBD1 (5 bases). Trimming removed 5 bases at V and 5 bases at J, with 13 bases between. Germline lookup yields CDR1 SGHDN and CDR2 FVKESK. This CDR3 comprises 14 residues. The CDR3 protein is CASSGSGSRNTIYF. Written as DNA, the CDR3 is TGTGCCAGCAGCGGATCAGGGTCTAGAAACACCATATATTTT.

The rearrangement links TRBV5-1 to TRBJ1-4; tentative D call: TRBD1 (5 bases). Germline assignment: CDR1 SGHRS and CDR2 YFSETQ. The CDR3 covers 15 residues. The V end was cut by 0 bases, the J end by 7 bases, with 13 bases between. The CDR3 here is CASSLAQGRPEKLFF. The CDR3 coding sequence is TGCGCCAGCAGCTTGGCGCAGGGTCGCCCTGAAAAACTGTTTTTT.

This clonotype was seen many times. V and J are TRBV29-1 and TRBJ2-7; 7 bases are shared with TRBD1. The CDR3 has 14 residues. The junction had 13 bases not matched to a gene; V was cut back by 4 bases and J by 7 bases. The germline V gene has CDR1 SQVTM and CDR2 ANQGSEA. CDR3 region: CSVVHPEGGWEQYF. CDR3 DNA sequence: TGCAGCGTTGTCCACCCCGAAGGGGGCTGGGAGCAGTACTTC.

In nucleotides, the CDR3 is TGTGCCAGCGATACCGAAGGAAGCAATCAGCCCCAGCATTTT. Protein product: CASDTEGSNQPQHF. The V and J genes are TRBV27 and TRBJ1-5; D uncertain. V lost 8 bases to trimming and J lost 1 base, with 12 bases between them. Germline CDR1 MNHEY, CDR2 SMNVEV (reference sequence). The CDR3 spans 14 residues.

This clonotype showed up just a few times. J is TRBJ2-7 and V is TRBV7-9, with TRBD2 identical over 8 bases. Germline lookup yields CDR1 SEHNR and CDR2 FQNEAQ (reference sequence). The J segment lost 4 bases and the V segment lost 1 base, leaving 6 bases of the junction unmatched. This CDR3 contains 15 residues. CDR3 in DNA: TGTGCCAGCAGCTTAGGACCCGGGAGGGGTTACGAGCAGTACTTC. This codes for CASSLGPGRGYEQYF.

In this sample, this clonotype turned up many times. J is TRBJ2-7 and V is TRBV10-1; weak D call: TRBD1 (5 bases). V was clipped by 6 bases and J by 4 bases, with 7 bases between them. The CDR3 extends over 11 amino acids. The germline CDR1 and CDR2 sequences are WNHNN and SYGVQD (reference sequence). The CDR3 sequence is CASRDTYEQYF. The CDR3 DNA is TGCGCCAGCAGGGACACGTACGAGCAGTACTTC.

This clonotype was counted at least ten times. J is TRBJ1-6 and V is TRBV29-1; TRBD1 matches at 7 bases. Germline loops: CDR1 SQVTM, CDR2 ANQGSEA. This CDR3 spans 12 amino acids. With 0 bases clipped from V and 16 bases from J, the junction kept 6 bases outside the gene matches. The CDR3 here is CSVEDQGGLLHF. DNA of the CDR3: TGCAGCGTTGAAGATCAAGGGGGCTTACTCCACTTT.

Concerning this clonotype: A read error may explain this, as a much larger clone is one base away. The rearrangement joins TRBV20-1 to TRBJ1-2, with a possible D match to TRBD1 (5 bases). CDR3 length: 14 amino acids. Germline-derived CDR1 and CDR2 are DFQATT and SNEGSKA (reference sequence). Between the trimmed V and J ends, which lost 4 bases and 2 bases, there was a span of 14 bases. CDR3 DNA: TGCAGTGCTAATACAGGAGTCGGAAACTATGGCTACACCTTC. It encodes CSANTGVGNYGYTF.

At least ten counts were recorded for this clonotype. V usage is TRBV29-1 and J usage is TRBJ1-1, with D tentatively TRBD1 (6 bases). The CDR3 covers 12 residues. V lost 7 bases to trimming and J lost 6 bases, with 15 bases between them. Germline CDR1 and CDR2: SQVTM and ANQGSEA. Here the CDR3 DNA reads TGCAGCGACTTACAGGGTACTTCTGAAGCTTTCTTT. This codes for CSDLQGTSEAFF. Filled out from reference TRBV29-1 and TRBJ1-1, the complete variable domain reads SAVISQKPSRDICQRGTSLTIQCQVDSQVTMMFWYRQQPGQSLTLIATANQGSEATYESGFVIDKFPISRPNLTFSTLTVSNMSPEDSSIYLCSDLQGTSEAFFGQGTRLTVV.

This chain links TRBV9 with TRBJ2-5; 9 nucleotides agree with TRBD2. The ends lost 0 bases at V and 1 base at J; junction bases unmatched: 1. Per the germline V gene, CDR1 is SGDLS and CDR2 is YYNGEE. The CDR3 is 15 amino acids. Here the CDR3 DNA reads TGTGCCAGCAGCGTAGATAGCGGGAGCCAAGAGACCCAGTACTTC. It codes for CASSVDSGSQETQYF.

This clonotype was detected ten times or more. The V and J genes are TRBV10-3 and TRBJ2-7; maybe TRBD1 (5 bases). CDR1 and CDR2 (germline): ENHRY, SYGVKD. This CDR3 contains 14 residues. Trimming removed 6 bases at V and 3 bases at J, with 15 bases between. This chain's CDR3 is CAIRKGPEDYEQYF. The CDR3 DNA is TGTGCCATCAGAAAGGGGCCAGAGGACTACGAGCAGTACTTC.

This clonotype was detected ten times or more. The V gene is TRBV12-3 or TRBV12-4, the J gene TRBJ1-2, with 7 bases lining up with TRBD1. V lost 3 bases, J lost 4 bases, and 2 bases stayed unmatched. The CDR3 sequence is 13 residues long. The CDR3 spells CASSFRDSYGYTF. The CDR3 DNA is TGTGCCAGCAGTTTTAGGGACAGCTATGGCTACACCTTC.

Ten or more counts support this clonotype. This chain connects TRBV15 to TRBJ1-5, with a weak D call TRBD1 (5 bases). V lost 4 bases and J lost 5, with 15 bases in between. Germline CDR1 is LNHNV and CDR2 is YYDKDF (reference sequence). The CDR3 consists of 15 residues. As DNA, the CDR3 is TGTGCCACCAGCACAGGCAGGGATGGGGATCAGCCCCAGCATTTT. Translation gives CATSTGRDGDQPQHF.

This clonotype was observed many times. This chain joins TRBV7-2 and TRBJ2-7; tentative D call: TRBD1 (5 bases). Trimming removed 5 bases from V and 4 bases from J, with 15 bases in between. Germline V gene sequence: CDR1 SGHTA, CDR2 FQGNSA. The CDR3 covers 14 residues. CDR3: CASSPVLGAYEQYF. The CDR3 nucleotides are TGTGCCAGCAGCCCCGTCCTAGGGGCATACGAGCAGTACTTC. The whole variable domain, remainder taken from reference TRBV7-2 and TRBJ2-7, is GAGVSQSPSNKVTEKGKDVELRCDPISGHTALYWYRQSLGQGLEFLIYFQGNSAPDKSGLPSDRFSAERTGGSVSTLTIQRTQQEDSAVYLCASSPVLGAYEQYFGPGTRLTVT.

The genes are TRBV4-1 and TRBJ2-7, with 8 bases matching TRBD2. Germline V gene data show CDR1 as MGHRA and CDR2 as YSYEKL. CDR3 length: 15 residues. After removal of 4 bases from V and 7 bases from J, the junction contained 12 bases not matched to a gene. The CDR3 spells CASSPQGAGAGEQYF. Here the CDR3 DNA reads TGCGCCAGCAGCCCCCAAGGAGCGGGAGCTGGGGAGCAGTACTTC.

This clonotype has a count of ten or more. This chain connects TRBV7-2 to TRBJ2-6; weak D call: TRBD1 (6 bases). Trimming cost V 8 bases and J 3 bases, with 14 bases left between them. This CDR3 comprises 15 residues. CDR1 and CDR2 (germline): SGHTA, FQGNSA. This chain's CDR3 is CASGLQGFGANVLTF. CDR3 DNA: TGTGCCAGCGGACTCCAGGGGTTTGGGGCCAACGTCCTGACTTTC. Filled out from reference TRBV7-2 and TRBJ2-6, the complete variable domain reads GAGVSQSPSNKVTEKGKDVELRCDPISGHTALYWYRQSLGQGLEFLIYFQGNSAPDKSGLPSDRFSAERTGGSVSTLTIQRTQQEDSAVYLCASGLQGFGANVLTFGAGSRLTVL.

This clonotype was seen only a few times. This sequence joins TRBV9 and TRBJ2-2, with D hard to call. Germline assignment: CDR1 SGDLS and CDR2 YYNGEE. The V and J ends lost 0 bases and 3 bases respectively, with 6 bases between them. CDR3 length: 14 amino acids. CDR3 DNA sequence: TGTGCCAGCAGCGTAGTACAGTACACCGGGGAGCTGTTTTTT. Encoded protein: CASSVVQYTGELFF.

The chain uses TRBV29-1 and TRBJ2-5, with 8 bases aligning to TRBD1. CDR3 length: 12 residues. Trimming at V came to 1 base and at J to 5 bases, leaving 0 bases not matched to a gene. Germline values: CDR1 SQVTM, CDR2 ANQGSEA. The chain's CDR3 is CSVEGTGETQYF. The CDR3 DNA is TGCAGCGTTGAAGGGACAGGGGAGACCCAGTACTTC.

This clonotype was seen ten or more times. The V and J genes are TRBV20-1 and TRBJ2-7, with D uncertain. This CDR3 contains 13 residues. Per the germline V gene, CDR1 is DFQATT and CDR2 is SNEGSKA (reference sequence). The V and J ends lost 1 base and 5 bases respectively, with 12 bases between them. Written as DNA, the CDR3 is TGCAGTGCTAGAGTGGTGGGAAGAGACGAGCAGTACTTC. This encodes CSARVVGRDEQYF.

This clonotype was seen a handful of times. V usage is TRBV28 and J usage is TRBJ1-5, with D hard to call. Trimming removed 5 bases from V and 3 bases from J, with 11 bases in between. CDR1 is MDHEN, CDR2 SYDVKM, per germline. The CDR3 spans 14 residues. CDR3 coding DNA: TGTGCCAGCAGTCCTACAAACTTCAATCAGCCCCAGCATTTT. This translates into CASSPTNFNQPQHF.